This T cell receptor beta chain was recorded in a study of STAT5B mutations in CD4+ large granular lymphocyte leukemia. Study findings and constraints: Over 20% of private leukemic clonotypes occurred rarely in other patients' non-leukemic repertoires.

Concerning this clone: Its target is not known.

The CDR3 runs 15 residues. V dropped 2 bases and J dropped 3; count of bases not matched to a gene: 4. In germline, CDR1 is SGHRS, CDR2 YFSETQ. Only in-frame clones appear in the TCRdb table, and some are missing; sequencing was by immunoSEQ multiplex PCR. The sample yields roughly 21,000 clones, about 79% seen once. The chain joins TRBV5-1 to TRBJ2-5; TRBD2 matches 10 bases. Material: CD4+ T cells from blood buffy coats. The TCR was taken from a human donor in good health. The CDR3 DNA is TGCGCCAGCAGCTTAGCGGGAGGGCGGGAAGAGACCCAGTACTTC. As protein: CASSLAGGREETQYF.